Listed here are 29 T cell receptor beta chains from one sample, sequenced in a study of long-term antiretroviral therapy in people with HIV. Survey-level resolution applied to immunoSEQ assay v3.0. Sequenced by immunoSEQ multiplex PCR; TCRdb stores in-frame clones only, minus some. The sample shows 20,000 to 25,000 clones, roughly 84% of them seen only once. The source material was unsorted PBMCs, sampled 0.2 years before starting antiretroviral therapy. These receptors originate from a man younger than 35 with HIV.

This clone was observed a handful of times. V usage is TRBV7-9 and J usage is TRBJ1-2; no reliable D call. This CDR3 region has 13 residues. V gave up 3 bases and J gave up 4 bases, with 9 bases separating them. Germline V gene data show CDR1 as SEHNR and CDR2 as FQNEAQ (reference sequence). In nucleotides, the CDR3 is TGTGCCAGCAGCTTGGAACAGCCCTATGGCTACACCTTC. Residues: CASSLEQPYGYTF.

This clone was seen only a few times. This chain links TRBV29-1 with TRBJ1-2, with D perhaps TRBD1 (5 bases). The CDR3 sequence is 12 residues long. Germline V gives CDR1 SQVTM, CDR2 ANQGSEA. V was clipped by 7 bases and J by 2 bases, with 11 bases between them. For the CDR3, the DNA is TGCAGCGGTTTCTCAGGGAACTATGGCTACACCTTC. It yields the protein CSGFSGNYGYTF.

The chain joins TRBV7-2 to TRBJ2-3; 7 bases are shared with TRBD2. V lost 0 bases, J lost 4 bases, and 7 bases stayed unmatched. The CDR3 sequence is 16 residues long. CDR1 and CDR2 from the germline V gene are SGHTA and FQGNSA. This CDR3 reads CASSLAGGTTADTQYF. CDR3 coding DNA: TGTGCCAGCAGCTTAGCGGGAGGGACTACGGCAGATACGCAGTATTTT.

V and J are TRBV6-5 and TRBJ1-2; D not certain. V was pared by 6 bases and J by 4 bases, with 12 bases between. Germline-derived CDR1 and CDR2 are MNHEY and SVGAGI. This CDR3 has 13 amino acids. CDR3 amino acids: CASRPDSSYGYTF. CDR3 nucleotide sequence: TGTGCCAGCAGACCCGACTCCAGCTATGGCTACACCTTC.

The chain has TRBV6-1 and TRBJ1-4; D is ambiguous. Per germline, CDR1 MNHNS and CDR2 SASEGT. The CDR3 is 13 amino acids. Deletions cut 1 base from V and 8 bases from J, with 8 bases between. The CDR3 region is CASSEEGREKLFF. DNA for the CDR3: TGTGCCAGCAGTGAAGAGGGAAGGGAAAAACTGTTTTTT.

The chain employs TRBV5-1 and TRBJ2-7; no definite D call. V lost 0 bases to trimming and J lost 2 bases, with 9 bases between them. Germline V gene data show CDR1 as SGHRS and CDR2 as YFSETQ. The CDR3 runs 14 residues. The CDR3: CASSLDGYTYEQYF. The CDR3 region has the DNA TGCGCCAGCAGCTTGGACGGATACACCTACGAGCAGTACTTC.

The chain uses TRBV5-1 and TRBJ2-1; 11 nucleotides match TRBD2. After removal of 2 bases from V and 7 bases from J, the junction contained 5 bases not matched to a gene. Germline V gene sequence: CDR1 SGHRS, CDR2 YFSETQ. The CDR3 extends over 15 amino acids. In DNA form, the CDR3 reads TGCGCCAGCAGCTTCAGTAGCGGGGGGGTAAATGAGCAGTTCTTC. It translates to CASSFSSGGVNEQFF.

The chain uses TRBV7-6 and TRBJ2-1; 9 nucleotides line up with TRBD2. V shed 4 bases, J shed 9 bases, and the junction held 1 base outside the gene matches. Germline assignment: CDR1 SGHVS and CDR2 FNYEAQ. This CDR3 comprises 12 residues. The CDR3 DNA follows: TGTGCCAGCAGCTCTAGCGGGATTGAGCAGTTCTTC. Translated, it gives CASSSSGIEQFF.

The DNA of the CDR3 is TGCGCCAGCAGCCGAAGGACGGGACAGGGCGCCTACGAGCAGTACTTC. Translating gives CASSRRTGQGAYEQYF. The chain has TRBV5-1 and TRBJ2-7; 9 bases map to TRBD1. Germline loops: CDR1 SGHRS, CDR2 YFSETQ. Losses at the gene ends were 4 bases for V and 2 bases for J; bases not matched to a gene: 10. The length of the CDR3 is 16 residues.

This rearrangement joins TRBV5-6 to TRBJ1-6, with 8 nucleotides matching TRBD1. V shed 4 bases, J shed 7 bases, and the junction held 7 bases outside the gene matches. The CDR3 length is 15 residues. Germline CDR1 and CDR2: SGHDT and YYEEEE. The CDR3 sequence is CASSPGQGRNSPLHF. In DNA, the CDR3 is TGTGCCAGCAGCCCTGGACAGGGACGCAATTCACCCCTCCACTTT.

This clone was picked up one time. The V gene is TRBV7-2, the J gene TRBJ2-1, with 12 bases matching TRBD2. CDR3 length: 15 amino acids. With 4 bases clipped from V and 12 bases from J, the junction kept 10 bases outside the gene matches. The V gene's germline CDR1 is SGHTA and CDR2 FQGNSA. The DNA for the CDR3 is TGTGCCAGCAGCTCCCTAGCGGGGGGGTGGATAGGGCAGTTCTTC. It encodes CASSSLAGGWIGQFF.

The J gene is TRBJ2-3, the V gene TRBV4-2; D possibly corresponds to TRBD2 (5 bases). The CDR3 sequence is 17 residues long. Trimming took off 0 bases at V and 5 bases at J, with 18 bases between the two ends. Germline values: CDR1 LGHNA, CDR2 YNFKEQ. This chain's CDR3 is CASSQDRASRRGDTQYF. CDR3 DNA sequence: TGTGCCAGCAGCCAAGATCGGGCTAGCCGGCGAGGAGATACGCAGTATTTT.

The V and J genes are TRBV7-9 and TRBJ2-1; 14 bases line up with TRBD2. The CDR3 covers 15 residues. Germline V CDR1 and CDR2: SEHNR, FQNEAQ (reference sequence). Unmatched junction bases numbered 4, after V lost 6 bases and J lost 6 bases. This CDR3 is CASSLGTSGGNEQFF. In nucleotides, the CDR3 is TGTGCCAGCAGTCTTGGGACTAGCGGGGGCAATGAGCAGTTCTTC. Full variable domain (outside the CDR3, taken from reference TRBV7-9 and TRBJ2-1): DTGVSQNPRHKITKRGQNVTFRCDPISEHNRLYWYRQTLGQGPEFLTYFQNEAQLEKSRLLSDRFSAERPKGSFSTLEIQRTEQGDSAMYLCASSLGTSGGNEQFFGPGTRLTVL.

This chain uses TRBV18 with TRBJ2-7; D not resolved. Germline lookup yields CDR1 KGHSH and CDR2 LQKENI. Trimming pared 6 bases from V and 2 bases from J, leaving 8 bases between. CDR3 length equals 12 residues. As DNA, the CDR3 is TGTGCCAGCTCCCCCCAGACCTACGAGCAGTACTTC. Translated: CASSPQTYEQYF.

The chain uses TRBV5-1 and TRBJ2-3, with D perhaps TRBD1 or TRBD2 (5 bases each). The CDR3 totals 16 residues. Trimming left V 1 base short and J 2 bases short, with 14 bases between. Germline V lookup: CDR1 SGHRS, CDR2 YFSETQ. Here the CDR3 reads CASSLSWGSPTDTQYF. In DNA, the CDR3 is TGCGCCAGCAGCTTGTCGTGGGGGAGTCCCACAGATACGCAGTATTTT.

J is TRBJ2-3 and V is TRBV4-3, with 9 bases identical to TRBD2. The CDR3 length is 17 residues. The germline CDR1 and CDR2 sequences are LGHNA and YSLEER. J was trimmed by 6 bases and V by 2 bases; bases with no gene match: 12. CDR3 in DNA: TGCGCCAGCAGCCAAATCATTTATAGCGGGAGAGAGGATACGCAGTATTTT. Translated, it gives CASSQIIYSGREDTQYF.

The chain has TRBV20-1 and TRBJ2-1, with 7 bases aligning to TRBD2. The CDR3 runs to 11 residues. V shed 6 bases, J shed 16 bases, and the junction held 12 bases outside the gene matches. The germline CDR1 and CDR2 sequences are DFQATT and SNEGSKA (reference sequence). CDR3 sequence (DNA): TGCAGTGCGGGGTGGGGGGGAAGTGAATTCTTC. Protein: CSAGWGGSEFF.

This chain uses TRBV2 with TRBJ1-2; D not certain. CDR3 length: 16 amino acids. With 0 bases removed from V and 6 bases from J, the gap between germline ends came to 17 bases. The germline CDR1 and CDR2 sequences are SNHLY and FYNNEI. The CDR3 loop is CASSEALPGVWDGYTF. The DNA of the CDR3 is TGTGCCAGCAGTGAAGCGCTACCGGGTGTGTGGGATGGCTACACCTTC.

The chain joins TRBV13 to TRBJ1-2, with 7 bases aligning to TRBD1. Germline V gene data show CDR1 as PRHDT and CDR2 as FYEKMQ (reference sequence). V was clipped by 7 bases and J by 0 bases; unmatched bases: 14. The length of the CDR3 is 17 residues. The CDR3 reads CASTLVPDRQTNYGYTF. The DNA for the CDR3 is TGTGCCAGCACCCTCGTCCCGGACAGGCAAACTAACTATGGCTACACCTTC.

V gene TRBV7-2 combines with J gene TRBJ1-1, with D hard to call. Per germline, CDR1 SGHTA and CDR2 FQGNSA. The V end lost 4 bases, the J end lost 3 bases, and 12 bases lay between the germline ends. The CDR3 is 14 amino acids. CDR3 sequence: CASSSFRGDTEAFF. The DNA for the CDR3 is TGTGCCAGCAGCTCATTCCGCGGGGACACTGAAGCTTTCTTT.

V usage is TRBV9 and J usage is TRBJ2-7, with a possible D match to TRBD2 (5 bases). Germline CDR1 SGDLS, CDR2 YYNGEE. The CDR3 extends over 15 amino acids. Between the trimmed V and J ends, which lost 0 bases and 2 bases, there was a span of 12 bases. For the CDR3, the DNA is TGTGCCAGCAGCGTAGGTAACAGCGGACCCTACGAGCAGTACTTC. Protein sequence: CASSVGNSGPYEQYF.

Here the CDR3 reads CASSADGTNTGELFF. CDR3 sequence (DNA): TGTGCCAGCAGTGCCGACGGTACGAACACCGGGGAGCTGTTTTTT. This chain links TRBV2 with TRBJ2-2; D remains unclear. Germline CDR1 SNHLY, CDR2 FYNNEI. The length of the CDR3 is 15 residues. Trimming left V 4 bases short and J 0 bases short, with 9 bases between.

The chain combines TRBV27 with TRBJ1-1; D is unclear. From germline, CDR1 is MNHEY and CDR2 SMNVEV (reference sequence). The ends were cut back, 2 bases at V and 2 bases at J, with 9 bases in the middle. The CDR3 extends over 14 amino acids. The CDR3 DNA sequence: TGTGCCAGCAGTTTACGGCTGTTCAACACTGAAGCTTTCTTT. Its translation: CASSLRLFNTEAFF.

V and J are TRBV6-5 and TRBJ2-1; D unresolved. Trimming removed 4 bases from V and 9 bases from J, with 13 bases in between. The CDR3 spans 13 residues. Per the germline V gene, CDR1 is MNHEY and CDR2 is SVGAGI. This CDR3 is CASSSNDESEQFF. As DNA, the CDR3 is TGTGCCAGCAGTTCTAACGACGAGAGTGAGCAGTTCTTC.

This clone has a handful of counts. The CDR3 nucleotides read TGTGCCAGCAGCGCCGCTGGGACAGGGGGCTATGGCTACACCTTC. Translation gives CASSAAGTGGYGYTF. The J gene is TRBJ1-2, the V gene TRBV9; 11 bases line up with TRBD1. The CDR3 consists of 15 residues. V trimming: 3 bases; J trimming: 4 bases; junction bases outside the gene matches: 5. Germline loops: CDR1 SGDLS, CDR2 YYNGEE.

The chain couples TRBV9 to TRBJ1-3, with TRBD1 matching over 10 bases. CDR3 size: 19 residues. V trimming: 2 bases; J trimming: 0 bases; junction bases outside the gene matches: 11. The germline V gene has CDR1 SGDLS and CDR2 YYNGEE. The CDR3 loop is CASSVRETGGSYSGNTIYF. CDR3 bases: TGTGCCAGCAGCGTCCGGGAGACAGGGGGCTCCTACTCTGGAAACACCATATATTTT.

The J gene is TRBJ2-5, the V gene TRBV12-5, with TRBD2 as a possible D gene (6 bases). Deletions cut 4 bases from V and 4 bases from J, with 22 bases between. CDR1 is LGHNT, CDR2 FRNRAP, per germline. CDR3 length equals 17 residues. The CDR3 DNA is TGTGCTAGTGGTTCCCCCCTTTCGCGGGGCCTCCTAGAGACCCAGTACTTC. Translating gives CASGSPLSRGLLETQYF.

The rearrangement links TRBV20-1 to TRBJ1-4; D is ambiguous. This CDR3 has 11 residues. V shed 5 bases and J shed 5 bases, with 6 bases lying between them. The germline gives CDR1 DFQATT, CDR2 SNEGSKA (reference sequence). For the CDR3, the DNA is TGCAGTGCTCAATTGAATGAAAAACTGTTTTTT. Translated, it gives CSAQLNEKLFF.

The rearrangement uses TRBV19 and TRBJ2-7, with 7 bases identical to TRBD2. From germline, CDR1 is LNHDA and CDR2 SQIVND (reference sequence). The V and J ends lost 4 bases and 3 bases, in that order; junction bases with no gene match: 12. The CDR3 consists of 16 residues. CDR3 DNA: TGTGCCAGTAGTACCTTTCGGAGCGGGACCGTCTACGAGCAGTACTTC. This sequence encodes CASSTFRSGTVYEQYF.